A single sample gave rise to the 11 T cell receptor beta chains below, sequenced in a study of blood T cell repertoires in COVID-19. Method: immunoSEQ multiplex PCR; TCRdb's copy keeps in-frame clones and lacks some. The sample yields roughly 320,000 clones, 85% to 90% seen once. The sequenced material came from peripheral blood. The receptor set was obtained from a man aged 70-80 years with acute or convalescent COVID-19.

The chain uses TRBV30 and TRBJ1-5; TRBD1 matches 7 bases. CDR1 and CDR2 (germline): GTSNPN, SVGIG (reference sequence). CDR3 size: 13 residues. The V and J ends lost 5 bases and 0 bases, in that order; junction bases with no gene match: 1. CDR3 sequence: CAWGQDSNQPQHF. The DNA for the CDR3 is TGTGCCTGGGGACAGGATAGCAATCAGCCCCAGCATTTT.

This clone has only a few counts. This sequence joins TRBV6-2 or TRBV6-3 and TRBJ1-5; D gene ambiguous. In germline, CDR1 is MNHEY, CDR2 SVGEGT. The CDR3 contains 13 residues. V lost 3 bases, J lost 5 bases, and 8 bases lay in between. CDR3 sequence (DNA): TGTGCCAGCAGTTATAAAATATATCAGCCCCAGCATTTT. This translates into CASSYKIYQPQHF.

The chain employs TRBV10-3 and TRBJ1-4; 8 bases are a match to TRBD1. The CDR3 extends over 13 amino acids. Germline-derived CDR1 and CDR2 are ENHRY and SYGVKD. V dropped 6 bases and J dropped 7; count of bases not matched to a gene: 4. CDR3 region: CAISSGGGEKLFF. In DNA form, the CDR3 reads TGTGCCATCAGCTCAGGGGGCGGTGAAAAACTGTTTTTT.

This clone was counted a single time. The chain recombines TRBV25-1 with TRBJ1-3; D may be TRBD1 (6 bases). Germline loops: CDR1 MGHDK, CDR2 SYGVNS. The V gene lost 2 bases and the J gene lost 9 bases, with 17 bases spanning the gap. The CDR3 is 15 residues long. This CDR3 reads CASSEPPGHPGTIYF. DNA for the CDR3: TGTGCCAGCAGTGAACCCCCGGGACACCCCGGCACCATATATTTT.

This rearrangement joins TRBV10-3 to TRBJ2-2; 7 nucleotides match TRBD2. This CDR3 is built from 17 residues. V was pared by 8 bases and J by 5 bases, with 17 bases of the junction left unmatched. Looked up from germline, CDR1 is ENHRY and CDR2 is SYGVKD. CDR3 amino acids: CAISSVAAGDGTGELFF. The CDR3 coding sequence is TGTGCCATCTCTTCGGTGGCGGCGGGAGATGGGACCGGGGAGCTGTTTTTT.

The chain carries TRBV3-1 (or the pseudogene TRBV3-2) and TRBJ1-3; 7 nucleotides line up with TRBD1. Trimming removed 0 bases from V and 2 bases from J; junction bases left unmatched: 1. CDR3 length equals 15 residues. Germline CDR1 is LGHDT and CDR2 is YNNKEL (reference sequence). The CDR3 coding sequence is TGTGCCAGCAGCCAAGACCAGGGGGCTGGAAACACCATATATTTT. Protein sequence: CASSQDQGAGNTIYF.

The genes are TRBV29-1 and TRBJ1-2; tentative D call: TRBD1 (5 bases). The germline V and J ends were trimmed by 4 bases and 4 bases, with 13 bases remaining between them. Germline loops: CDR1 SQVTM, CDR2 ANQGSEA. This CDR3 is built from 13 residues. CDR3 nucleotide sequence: TGCAGCGTTGGGGAGATCGGGGGCTATGGCTACACCTTC. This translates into CSVGEIGGYGYTF.

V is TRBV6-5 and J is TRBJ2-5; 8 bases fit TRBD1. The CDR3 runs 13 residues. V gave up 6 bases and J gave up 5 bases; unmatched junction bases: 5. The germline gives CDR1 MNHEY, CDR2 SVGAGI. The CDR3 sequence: CASRRQGRETQYF. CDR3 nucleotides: TGTGCCAGCAGACGACAGGGGAGGGAGACCCAGTACTTC.

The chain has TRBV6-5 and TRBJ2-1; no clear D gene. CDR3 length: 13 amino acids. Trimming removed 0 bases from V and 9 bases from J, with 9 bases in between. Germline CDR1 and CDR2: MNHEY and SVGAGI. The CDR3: CASSYSPEFEQFF. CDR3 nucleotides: TGTGCCAGCAGTTACTCTCCGGAGTTTGAGCAGTTCTTC.

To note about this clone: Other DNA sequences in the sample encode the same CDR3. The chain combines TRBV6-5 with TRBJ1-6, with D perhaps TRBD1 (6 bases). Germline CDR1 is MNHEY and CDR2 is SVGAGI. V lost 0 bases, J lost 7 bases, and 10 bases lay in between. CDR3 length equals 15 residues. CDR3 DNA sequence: TGTGCCAGCAGTTACTCGGGGGGGCTCAATTCACCCCTCCACTTT. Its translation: CASSYSGGLNSPLHF.

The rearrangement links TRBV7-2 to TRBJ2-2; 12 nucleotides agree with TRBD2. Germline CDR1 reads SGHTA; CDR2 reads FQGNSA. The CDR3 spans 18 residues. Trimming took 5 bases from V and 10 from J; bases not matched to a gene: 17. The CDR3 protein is CASSPGLPGLAGAAELFF. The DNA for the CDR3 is TGTGCCAGCAGCCCGGGGCTCCCGGGACTAGCGGGTGCGGCGGAGCTGTTTTTT.